The rows below give T cell receptor beta chains drawn from one sample of a study of cytomegalovirus exposure and HLA in healthy donors. Profiling relied on immunoSEQ multiplex PCR, and the TCRdb table lists in-frame clones only, not all of them. The sample consists of approximately 200,000 clones, 65% to 75% of them appearing once. Sample: PBMCs. The receptor source for this set is a man between 25 and 39 years old in good health and CMV-seropositive. The CDR3 runs from the conserved cysteine through the conserved F or W. The D gene is left open where the match is weak. Expanded clones are given a class, and other clones once, few, many or no size at all.

-,TRBV2,-,14,TRBJ1-1,CASSSGTLAFGAFF,TGTGCCAGCAGCTCCGGGACACTCGCTTTTGGTGCTTTCTTT
TRBD1,TRBV4-2,-,18,TRBJ2-2,CASSQASQGALNTGELFF,TGTGCCAGCAGCCAAGCATCTCAGGGGGCGTTGAACACCGGGGAGCTGTTTTTT
-,TRBV19,few,15,TRBJ1-3,CASSDAVTSRNTIYF,TGTGCCAGTAGTGACGCCGTGACTTCAAGGAACACCATATATTTT
TRBD1,TRBV5-1,-,13,TRBJ1-1,CASSLTGVTEAFF,TGCGCCAGCAGCCTTACAGGGGTGACTGAAGCTTTCTTT
-,TRBV9,-,13,TRBJ2-3,CASTGLPGDTQYF,TGTGCCAGCACAGGACTGCCGGGAGATACGCAGTATTTT
TRBD1,TRBV7-2,-,14,TRBJ1-2,CASSLQGADYGYTF,TGTGCCAGCAGCCTACAGGGGGCGGACTATGGCTACACCTTC
TRBD1,TRBV19,-,15,TRBJ1-4,CASSPRTGVNEKLFF,TGTGCCAGTAGCCCCCGGACAGGGGTCAATGAAAAACTGTTTTTT
-,TRBV15,-,12,TRBJ2-7,CATSRDVREQYF,TGTGCCACCAGCAGAGATGTGAGGGAGCAGTACTTC
-,TRBV6-1,few,15,TRBJ2-7,CASSRYPPGAYEQYF,TGTGCCAGCAGCCGATACCCACCAGGGGCCTACGAGCAGTACTTC
-,TRBV19,-,15,TRBJ1-2,CASSPRARANYGYTF,TGTGCCAGTAGTCCGAGGGCACGGGCTAACTATGGCTACACCTTC
-,TRBV6-5,-,13,TRBJ1-1,CASRKTGNTEAFF,TGTGCCAGCAGAAAGACAGGGAACACTGAAGCTTTCTTT
TRBD1,TRBV14,-,19,TRBJ1-2,CASSPYYSRDRESNYGYTF,TGTGCCAGCAGCCCCTATTACTCCCGGGACAGAGAATCTAACTATGGCTACACCTTC
-,TRBV30,-,14,TRBJ2-2,CAWSPGQSGVELFF,TGTGCCTGGAGTCCTGGACAGAGTGGCGTGGAGCTGTTTTTT
TRBD2,TRBV4-2,-,16,TRBJ2-5,CASSQDNGGAGKTQYF,TGTGCCAGCAGCCAAGATAACGGGGGGGCCGGAAAGACCCAGTACTTC
-,TRBV29-1,few,15,TRBJ2-5,CSARPSVGVAETQYF,TGCAGCGCCCGCCCTAGCGTGGGGGTCGCGGAGACCCAGTACTTC
-,TRBV28,-,13,TRBJ1-2,CASSQQPNYGYTF,TGTGCCAGCAGTCAACAGCCTAACTATGGCTACACCTTC
-,TRBV28,-,14,TRBJ1-1,CASITRPGDTEAFF,TGTGCCAGCATTACTCGACCGGGGGATACTGAAGCTTTCTTT
TRBD1,TRBV10-3,-,15,TRBJ1-3,CAISEDRGAGNTIYF,TGTGCCATCAGTGAGGACAGGGGGGCAGGAAACACCATATATTTT
-,TRBV5-4,few,13,TRBJ1-5,CASSGREGEPQHF,TGTGCCAGCAGCGGCAGGGAGGGAGAGCCCCAGCATTTT
TRBD1,TRBV27,-,14,TRBJ1-2,CASSMDRGLDGYTF,TGTGCCAGCAGTATGGACAGGGGGCTGGATGGCTACACCTTC
-,TRBV25-1,-,18,TRBJ2-1,CASTPGLLFTTGGNEQFF,TGTGCCAGCACCCCGGGACTGCTTTTTACTACCGGGGGCAATGAGCAGTTCTTC
TRBD1,TRBV27,-,18,TRBJ1-2,CASSSAAPGQGHDYGYTF,TGTGCCAGCAGTTCCGCAGCACCGGGACAGGGGCATGACTATGGCTACACCTTC
-,TRBV11-3,-,15,TRBJ2-1,CASSLEGLAGNEQFF,TGTGCCAGCAGCTTAGAAGGCCTAGCCGGCAATGAGCAGTTCTTC
TRBD2,TRBV11-2,-,15,TRBJ2-1,CASSLGTSGRSGQFF,TGTGCCAGCAGCTTGGGGACTAGCGGGAGGTCGGGGCAGTTCTTC
-,TRBV7-8,-,11,TRBJ2-7,CASSNSYEQYF,TGTGCCAGCAGCAACAGCTACGAGCAGTACTTC
-,TRBV21-1,once,15,TRBJ2-1,CASSLQAGSYNEQFF,TGTGCCAGCAGCCTACAGGCGGGGTCCTACAATGAGCAGTTCTTC
TRBD2,TRBV9,-,14,TRBJ2-2,CASTWGLGEGELFF,TGTGCCAGCACCTGGGGACTAGGGGAGGGAGAGCTGTTTTTT
-,TRBV7-9,-,15,TRBJ2-7,CASSLTRDGSYEQYF,TGTGCCAGCAGCTTAACGCGGGACGGCTCCTACGAGCAGTACTTC
TRBD1,TRBV9,once,15,TRBJ2-3,CASSTGTASTDTQYF,TGTGCCAGCAGCACCGGGACAGCTAGCACAGATACGCAGTATTTT
-,TRBV15,-,16,TRBJ2-7,CATSRVKGTTLYEQYF,TGTGCCACCAGCAGAGTTAAGGGGACAACCCTCTACGAGCAGTACTTC
TRBD2,TRBV7-8,-,15,TRBJ2-1,CASSPWTSGSGEQFF,TGTGCCAGCAGCCCTTGGACTAGCGGGAGTGGTGAGCAGTTCTTC
TRBD1,TRBV9,-,15,TRBJ1-5,CASSAGSGQGEPQHF,TGTGCCAGCAGCGCAGGGTCGGGACAGGGTGAGCCCCAGCATTTT
TRBD1,TRBV7-9,-,14,TRBJ1-2,CASSSRTGVYGYTF,TGTGCCAGCAGCTCAAGGACAGGGGTCTATGGCTACACCTTC
-,TRBV19,-,13,TRBJ2-7,CASSIDRQDEQYF,TGTGCCAGTAGTATAGATCGACAGGACGAGCAGTACTTC
-,TRBV30,-,13,TRBJ2-5,CAWSTNRGETQYF,TGTGCCTGGAGTACAAATAGGGGGGAGACCCAGTACTTC
TRBD1,TRBV27,few,16,TRBJ1-4,CASSPSDREVTAKLFF,TGTGCCAGCAGTCCATCGGACAGGGAGGTTACGGCGAAACTGTTTTTT
-,TRBV28,-,14,TRBJ1-1,CASRPWGGNTEAFF,TGTGCCAGCAGGCCTTGGGGGGGGAACACTGAAGCTTTCTTT
-,TRBV7-9,-,13,TRBJ1-5,CASSSYSNQPQHF,TGTGCCAGCAGCTCGTATAGCAATCAGCCCCAGCATTTT
TRBD2,TRBV11-3,-,18,TRBJ2-1,CASSLGVAGRAPYNEQFF,TGTGCCAGCAGCCTTGGGGTAGCGGGAAGAGCCCCCTACAATGAGCAGTTCTTC
-,TRBV5-4,-,15,TRBJ1-1,CASSLWGGDWTEAFF,TGTGCCAGCAGCTTGTGGGGGGGCGACTGGACTGAAGCTTTCTTT
-,TRBV30,few,12,TRBJ1-4,CAWSGNNEKLFF,TGTGCCTGGAGCGGGAACAATGAAAAACTGTTTTTT
-,TRBV2,-,15,TRBJ1-5,CASSGSQYSNQPQHF,TGTGCCAGCAGTGGCAGTCAATATAGCAATCAGCCCCAGCATTTT
-,TRBV15,-,14,TRBJ1-1,CATSKQGENTEAFF,TGTGCCACCAGCAAACAGGGAGAGAACACTGAAGCTTTCTTT
TRBD1,TRBV5-1,-,15,TRBJ2-1,CASSLGQGEYNEQFF,TGCGCCAGCAGCTTGGGGCAGGGGGAATACAATGAGCAGTTCTTC
-,TRBV7-9,-,17,TRBJ2-4,CASSPPGVSMVKNIQYF,TGTGCCAGCAGTCCCCCAGGGGTGTCAATGGTCAAAAACATTCAGTACTTC
TRBD2,TRBV27,-,13,TRBJ2-7,CASVGGEYYEQYF,TGTGCCAGCGTGGGGGGGGAATACTACGAGCAGTACTTC